The clone carrying this TCR beta chain turned up a few times. The target antigen is unknown. The V end lost 5 bases, the J end lost 0 bases, and 10 bases lay between the germline ends. Germline V gives CDR1 LNHDA, CDR2 SQIVND (reference sequence). This CDR3 spans 15 amino acids. This entry belongs to a study of CD8 T cells in ankylosing spondylitis. Study-level results: Significantly higher representation of disease-linked clones was reported for matched ankylosing spondylitis synovial fluid. A CD8+ phenotype characterized the disease-linked clones, which were relatively rare in peripheral blood. Among TCR beta sequences, a motif of fewer than 10 highly homologous variants appeared characteristic of ankylosing spondylitis blood.

Researchers built TCR beta libraries using quantitative 5'-RACE with molecular barcodes. A single record per CDR3 protein comes from TCRdb applying MiXCR to the 5' RACE reads. The sample consists of a few hundred thousand distinct CDR3 sequences, 20% to 25% of them appearing once. The chain combines TRBV19 with TRBJ1-4; no reliable D call. Sequencing was performed on blood, either unsorted or a sorted T cell fraction (not recorded which). The TCR sequence derives from a male donor with ankylosing spondylitis. The CDR3 DNA reads TGTGCCAGTAGTCCCGGAGCGGCAACTAATGAAAAACTGTTTTTT. Its translation is CASSPGAATNEKLFF.